This paragraph covers one T cell receptor beta chain sequence. This record belongs to a study of blood T cell repertoires in COVID-19. About the research overall: Spain, Italy and the United States supplied samples that represented acute and convalescent COVID-19. PBMCs, B-cell-depleted T cells, or T cells were the source of the cDNA or gDNA that made up the material.

The authors' processing: Amplifying reference gene primers gave estimates of nucleated cell counts. Profiling relied on immunoSEQ multiplex PCR, and the TCRdb table lists in-frame clones only, not all of them. V and J calls and clone size follow that table, whereas D and trimming were derived from the DNA. The repertoire has hundreds of thousands of clones, around 90% of them found once; the top ten carry roughly 0.8%. The CDR3 spans 15 residues. CDR1 is KGHDR, CDR2 SFDVKD, per germline. V was trimmed by 4 bases and J by 9 bases, leaving 21 bases between them. Sequencing was performed on peripheral blood. The rearrangement links TRBV24-1 to TRBJ2-7, with D perhaps matching TRBD2 (7 bases). The receptor was isolated from a woman in her thirties with acute or convalescent COVID-19. DNA for the CDR3: TGTGCCACCAGTGACAGTCGGACAGCGGGGCGCGGGCAGTACTTC. Protein sequence: CATSDSRTAGRGQYF.